Following are 7 T cell receptor beta chains from one sample sequenced in a study of spatial heterogeneity in lung cancer. Regarding the study as a whole: Tumor mutation count correlated with how many alpha and beta TCRs expanded intratumorally.

Each CDR3 protein gets one entry after TCRdb re-called the 5' RACE reads with MiXCR. The sample contains 20,000 to 25,000 distinct CDR3 sequences, roughly 10% of which appear only once. Time point meaning: sample taken at primary tumor resection. Their recognized antigens are unknown. The specimen was lung tumor tissue, collected at surgery. Receptors originate from a male donor with early-stage non-small cell lung cancer.

Ten or more counts support this clonotype. The V call is TRBV4-2, the J call TRBJ2-4; D is unresolved. CDR1 is LGHNA, CDR2 YNFKEQ, per germline. This CDR3 comprises 12 residues. Trimming cost V 6 bases and J 0 bases, with 3 bases left between them. CDR3 sequence: CASSEAKNIQYF. The CDR3 region has the DNA TGTGCCAGCAGTGAAGCCAAAAACATTCAGTACTTC.

The chain joins TRBV19 to TRBJ1-2, with D possibly TRBD1 on 5 matching bases. V was cut by 3 bases and J by 7 bases, with 12 bases left in between. Germline loops: CDR1 LNHDA, CDR2 SQIVND (reference sequence). The CDR3 covers 13 residues. The CDR3 is CASSIRLGGGYTF. CDR3 sequence (DNA): TGTGCCAGTAGTATTCGTCTCGGGGGTGGCTACACCTTC.

There are many counts of this clonotype. The rearrangement joins TRBV4-2 to TRBJ2-7; perhaps TRBD2 as D (6 bases). CDR3 length: 15 residues. V lost 3 bases, J lost 3 bases, and 15 bases lay in between. Germline-derived CDR1 and CDR2 are LGHNA and YNFKEQ. The CDR3 coding sequence is TGTGCCAGCAGCCACAAGCGGGCTACGATCTACGAGCAGTACTTC. This translates into CASSHKRATIYEQYF.

Judged by abundance, this clonotype is medium-sized (0.01 to 0.1%). The gene calls are TRBV28 and TRBJ1-1; possible D gene TRBD1, 5 bases. Trimming removed 6 bases from V and 8 bases from J, with 22 bases in between. Germline-derived CDR1 and CDR2 are MDHEN and SYDVKM. CDR3 length equals 15 residues. The CDR3 region has the DNA TGTGCCAGCAGCTCTTCGTCGGGGACTGAGGGGGAAGCTTTCTTT. Encoded protein: CASSSSSGTEGEAFF.

This clonotype was picked up many times. The chain carries TRBV24-1 and TRBJ2-3; 7 nucleotides agree with TRBD1. The junction had 13 bases not matched to a gene; V was cut back by 3 bases and J by 2 bases. Germline V gene sequence: CDR1 KGHDR, CDR2 SFDVKD. This CDR3 has 18 amino acids. CDR3 DNA sequence: TGTGCCACCAGTGATCCTCCTCCTACAGGGGCTACCACAGATACGCAGTATTTT. Amino acid sequence: CATSDPPPTGATTDTQYF.

This clonotype was seen ten or more times. The chain couples TRBV12-3 or TRBV12-4 to TRBJ2-1, with TRBD2 as a possible D gene (5 bases). The CDR3 sequence is 12 residues long. V lost 7 bases, J lost 10 bases, and 14 bases lay in between. The CDR3 here is CASKREAGEQFF. For the CDR3, the DNA is TGTGCCAGCAAGAGGGAAGCCGGGGAGCAGTTCTTC.

This CDR3 reads CASSPGTIPGIKYF. CDR3 nucleotides: TGTGCCAGCAGCCCGGGAACCATCCCTGGGATTAAGTATTTT. The V gene is TRBV3-1, the J gene TRBJ2-3; D is perhaps TRBD2 (5 bases). V was clipped by 4 bases and J by 13 bases, with 21 bases between them. Per the germline V gene, CDR1 is LGHDT and CDR2 is YNNKEL (reference sequence). This CDR3 contains 14 residues.